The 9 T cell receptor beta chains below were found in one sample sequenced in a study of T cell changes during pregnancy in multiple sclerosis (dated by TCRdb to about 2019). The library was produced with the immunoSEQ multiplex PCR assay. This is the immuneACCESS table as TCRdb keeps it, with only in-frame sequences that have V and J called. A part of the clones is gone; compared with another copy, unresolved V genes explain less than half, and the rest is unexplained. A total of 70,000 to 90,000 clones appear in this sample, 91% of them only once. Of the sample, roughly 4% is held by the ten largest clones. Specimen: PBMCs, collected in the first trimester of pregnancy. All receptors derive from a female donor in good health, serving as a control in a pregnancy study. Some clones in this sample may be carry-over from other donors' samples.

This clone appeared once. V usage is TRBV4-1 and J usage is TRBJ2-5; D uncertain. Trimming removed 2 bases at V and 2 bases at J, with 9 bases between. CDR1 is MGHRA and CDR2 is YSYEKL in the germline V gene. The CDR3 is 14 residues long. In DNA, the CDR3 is TGCGCCAGCAGCCAAACCGACATGCAAGAGACCCAGTACTTC. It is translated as CASSQTDMQETQYF.

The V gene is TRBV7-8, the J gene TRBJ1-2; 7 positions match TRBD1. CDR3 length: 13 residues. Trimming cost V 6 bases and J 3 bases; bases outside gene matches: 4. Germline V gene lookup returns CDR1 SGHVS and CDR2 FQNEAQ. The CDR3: CASSFTGDYGYTF. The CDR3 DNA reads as TGTGCCAGCAGTTTCACAGGGGACTATGGCTACACCTTC.

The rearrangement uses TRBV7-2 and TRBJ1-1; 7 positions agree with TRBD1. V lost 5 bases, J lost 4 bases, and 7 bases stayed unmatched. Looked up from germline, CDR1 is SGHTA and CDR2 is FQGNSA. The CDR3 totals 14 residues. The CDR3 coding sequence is TGTGCCAGCAGCGGAGGGGGCGCGGGCACTGAAGCTTTCTTT. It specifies CASSGGGAGTEAFF.

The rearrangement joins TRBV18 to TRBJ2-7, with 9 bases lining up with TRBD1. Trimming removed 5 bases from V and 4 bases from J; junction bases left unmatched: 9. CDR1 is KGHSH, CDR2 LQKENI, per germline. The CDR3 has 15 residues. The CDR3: CASSARTGVRYEQYF. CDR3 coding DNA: TGTGCCAGCTCAGCGAGGACAGGGGTTAGATACGAGCAGTACTTC. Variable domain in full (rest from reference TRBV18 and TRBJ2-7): NAGVMQNPRHLVRRRGQEARLRCSPMKGHSHVYWYRQLPEEGLKFMVYLQKENIIDESGMPKERFSAEFPKEGPSILRIQQVVRGDSAAYFCASSARTGVRYEQYFGPGTRLTVT.

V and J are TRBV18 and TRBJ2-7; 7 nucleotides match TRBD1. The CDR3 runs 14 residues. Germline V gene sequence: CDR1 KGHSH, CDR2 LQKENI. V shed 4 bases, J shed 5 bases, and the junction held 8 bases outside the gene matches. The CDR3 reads CASSLGTVADEQYF. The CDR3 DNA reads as TGTGCCAGCTCACTCGGGACAGTAGCAGACGAGCAGTACTTC.

CDR3 DNA sequence: TGTGCCAGCAGCTCCCCCGGGACAGGGGGTAAAGAGACCCAGTACTTC. It yields the protein CASSSPGTGGKETQYF. The chain recombines TRBV28 with TRBJ2-5, with 11 positions matching TRBD1. CDR1 and CDR2 from the germline V gene are MDHEN and SYDVKM. The CDR3 runs to 16 residues. Trimming took 6 bases from V and 3 from J; bases not matched to a gene: 9.

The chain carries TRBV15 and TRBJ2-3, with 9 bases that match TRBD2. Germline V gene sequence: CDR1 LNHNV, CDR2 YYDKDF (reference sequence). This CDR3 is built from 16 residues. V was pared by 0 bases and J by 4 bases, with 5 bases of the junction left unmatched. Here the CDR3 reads CATSRERRGGADTQYF. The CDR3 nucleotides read TGTGCCACCAGCAGAGAAAGGCGGGGGGGCGCAGATACGCAGTATTTT.

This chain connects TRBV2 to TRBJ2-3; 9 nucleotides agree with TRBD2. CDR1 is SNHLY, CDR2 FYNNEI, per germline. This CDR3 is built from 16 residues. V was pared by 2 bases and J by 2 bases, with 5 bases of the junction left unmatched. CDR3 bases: TGTGCCAGCAGTGAATCCCTAGCGGGGACCACAGATACGCAGTATTTT. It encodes CASSESLAGTTDTQYF.

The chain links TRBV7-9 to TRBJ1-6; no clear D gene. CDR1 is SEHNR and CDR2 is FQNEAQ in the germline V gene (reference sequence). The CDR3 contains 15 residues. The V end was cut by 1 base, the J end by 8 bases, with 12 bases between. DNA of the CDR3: TGTGCCAGCAGCTTAGGGACGGTGAGGGATTCACCCCTCCACTTT. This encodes CASSLGTVRDSPLHF.